These 8 T cell receptor beta chains came from one sample sequenced in a study of T cells in Graves' hyperthyroidism and ophthalmopathy. RNA transcripts yielded amplified TCR beta CDR3 regions. The primer set for the first-round RT-PCR of the TCR CDR3 was HTBI. TCRdb redid the calling of the multiplex PCR reads with MiXCR, one entry per CDR3 protein. The profile shows about 710,000 distinct CDR3 sequences, less than 20% of them singletons. The sequenced sample consisted of blood. The source is a man between 18 and 29 years old with Graves' hyperthyroidism.

This clonotype was counted ten times or more. DNA of the CDR3: TGTGCCACTACCGTGGCAATCCGGGACTACCTCAATGAGCAGTTCTTC. As protein: CATTVAIRDYLNEQFF. This chain links TRBV28 with TRBJ2-1; 7 bases agree with TRBD2. The CDR3 consists of 16 residues. Germline CDR1 and CDR2: MDHEN and SYDVKM. V trimming: 10 bases; J trimming: 6 bases; junction bases outside the gene matches: 18. Combining the CDR3 with reference TRBV28 and TRBJ2-1 gives the whole variable domain DVKVTQSSRYLVKRTGEKVFLECVQDMDHENMFWYRQDPGLGLRLIYFSYDVKMKEKGDIPEGYSVSREKKERFSLILESASTNQTSMYLCATTVAIRDYLNEQFFGPGTRLTVL.

The chain couples TRBV12-3 or TRBV12-4 to TRBJ2-5; no definite D call. The V gene lost 6 bases and the J gene lost 9 bases, with 14 bases spanning the gap. The length of the CDR3 is 12 residues. The CDR3 spells CASSLDPVAQYF. The CDR3 coding sequence is TGTGCCAGCAGCCTAGATCCGGTGGCCCAGTACTTC.

The chain recombines TRBV28 with TRBJ1-3; 7 bases fit TRBD1. CDR3 length: 17 amino acids. The germline V gene encodes CDR1 MDHEN and CDR2 SYDVKM. V shed 5 bases, J shed 0 bases, and the junction held 10 bases outside the gene matches. In DNA, the CDR3 is TGTGCCAGCAGTCTCCGGGACAGTCGACTCTCTGGAAACACCATATATTTT. Translation: CASSLRDSRLSGNTIYF.

The V and J genes are TRBV20-1 and TRBJ2-3; 11 positions agree with TRBD2. Germline CDR1 is DFQATT and CDR2 is SNEGSKA (reference sequence). J was trimmed by 1 base and V by 6 bases; bases with no gene match: 6. The CDR3 length is 15 residues. Here the CDR3 reads CSATTSGSRTDTQYF. The DNA for the CDR3 is TGCAGTGCCACCACTAGCGGGAGTCGCACAGATACGCAGTATTTT.

This clonotype has more than one count but fewer than ten. This chain links TRBV29-1 with TRBJ2-3; D possibly corresponds to TRBD2 (5 bases). V lost 7 bases to trimming and J lost 6 bases, with 17 bases between them. CDR1 and CDR2 from the germline V gene are SQVTM and ANQGSEA. This CDR3 is built from 13 residues. For the CDR3, the DNA is TGCAGCGCCCCCGTTCGGGGTGGGGATACGCAGTATTTT. Its protein product is CSAPVRGGDTQYF.

The chain is built from TRBV5-1 and TRBJ2-6; D gene uncertain. The CDR3 sequence is 18 residues long. Between the trimmed V and J ends, which lost 2 bases and 0 bases, there was a span of 15 bases. Per the germline V gene, CDR1 is SGHRS and CDR2 is YFSETQ. Here the CDR3 DNA reads TGCGCCAGCAGCTTCCAGGCGACCTCTTCCTCTGGGGCCAACGTCCTGACTTTC. The encoded protein is CASSFQATSSSGANVLTF.

This clonotype was recorded a few times. This chain uses TRBV28 with TRBJ1-5; D gene uncertain. The V and J ends lost 6 bases and 7 bases respectively, with 10 bases between them. Germline V lookup: CDR1 MDHEN, CDR2 SYDVKM. This CDR3 contains 12 residues. CDR3 nucleotides: TGTGCCAGCAGGGCCAGGCGCCAGCCCCAGCATTTT. This sequence encodes CASRARRQPQHF.

This clonotype was counted ten times or more. V is TRBV28 and J is TRBJ1-2, with TRBD1 as a possible D gene (5 bases). Trimming removed 6 bases from V and 5 bases from J, with 19 bases in between. This CDR3 region has 15 residues. The germline V gene has CDR1 MDHEN and CDR2 SYDVKM. The CDR3 sequence is CASSFLQWGDYGYTF. The CDR3 DNA is TGTGCCAGCAGCTTTCTCCAGTGGGGGGATTATGGCTACACCTTC.